What follows are 3 T cell receptor beta chains derived from one specimen sequenced in a study of cytomegalovirus exposure and HLA in healthy donors. Profiling relied on immunoSEQ multiplex PCR, and the TCRdb table lists in-frame clones only, not all of them. Of roughly 130,000 clones detected, 85% to 90% appear once; the ten largest clones hold around 3.4%. The sequencing input was PBMCs. Every receptor here comes from a man aged 25 to 45 in good health and CMV-seronegative.

The chain recombines TRBV29-1 with TRBJ1-2, with a possible D match to TRBD1 (6 bases). This CDR3 is 14 amino acids long. Germline V gives CDR1 SQVTM, CDR2 ANQGSEA. The ends were cut back, 4 bases at V and 4 bases at J, with 16 bases in the middle. This CDR3 is CSVGGGDRGYGYTF. As DNA, the CDR3 is TGCAGCGTTGGAGGGGGGGATCGGGGCTATGGCTACACCTTC. The whole variable domain, remainder taken from reference TRBV29-1 and TRBJ1-2, is SAVISQKPSRDICQRGTSLTIQCQVDSQVTMMFWYRQQPGQSLTLIATANQGSEATYESGFVIDKFPISRPNLTFSTLTVSNMSPEDSSIYLCSVGGGDRGYGYTFGSGTRLTVV.

This rearrangement joins TRBV4-1 to TRBJ1-5; 8 bases fit TRBD1. J lost 5 bases, V lost 0 bases, and 0 bases had no gene match. Germline loops: CDR1 MGHRA, CDR2 YSYEKL. This CDR3 is 14 amino acids long. CDR3 bases: TGCGCCAGCAGCCAAGAGACAGGGGATCAGCCCCAGCATTTT. This translates into CASSQETGDQPQHF.

Worth noting for this clone: In the same sample, other DNA sequences code for this CDR3. The chain joins TRBV27 to TRBJ2-7, with D unresolved. The CDR3 totals 13 residues. Germline V gene data show CDR1 as MNHEY and CDR2 as SMNVEV (reference sequence). V gave up 2 bases and J gave up 2 bases, with 7 bases separating them. CDR3 sequence (DNA): TGTGCCAGCAGTTTAGGGCAGACCTACGAGCAGTACTTC. This gives the protein CASSLGQTYEQYF.